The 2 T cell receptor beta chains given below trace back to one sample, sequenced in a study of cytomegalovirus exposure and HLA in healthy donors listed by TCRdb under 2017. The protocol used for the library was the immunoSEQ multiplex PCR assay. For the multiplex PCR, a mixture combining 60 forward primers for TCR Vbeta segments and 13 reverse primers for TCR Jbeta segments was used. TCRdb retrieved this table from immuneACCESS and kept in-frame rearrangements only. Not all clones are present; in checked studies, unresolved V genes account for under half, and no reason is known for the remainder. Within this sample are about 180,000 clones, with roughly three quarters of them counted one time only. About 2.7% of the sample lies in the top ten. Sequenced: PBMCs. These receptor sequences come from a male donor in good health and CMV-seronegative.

The CDR3 spells CASSRGVRYTDTQYF. CDR3 DNA: TGTGCCAGCAGCCGGGGGGTGAGGTACACAGATACGCAGTATTTT. The chain couples TRBV4-2 to TRBJ2-3; tentative D call: TRBD2 (6 bases). The CDR3 loop spans 15 amino acids. Germline CDR1 reads LGHNA; CDR2 reads YNFKEQ. Trimming removed 4 bases at V and 2 bases at J, with 13 bases between.

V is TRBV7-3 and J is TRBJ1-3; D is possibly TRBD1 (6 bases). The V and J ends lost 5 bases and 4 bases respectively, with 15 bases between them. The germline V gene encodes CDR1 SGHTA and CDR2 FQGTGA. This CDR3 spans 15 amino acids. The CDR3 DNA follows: TGTGCCAGCAGCGACACGGGGGGCTCCGGAAACACCATATATTTT. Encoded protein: CASSDTGGSGNTIYF.